This is a list of T cell receptor beta chains from one sample in a study of T-cell memory formation after mild COVID-19. Via MiXCR, TCRdb re-called the 5' RACE reads, giving one row per CDR3 protein. Of fewer than 650,000 distinct CDR3 sequences detected, 15% to 20% appear once; the ten largest clones hold just over 8%. Source material: PBMCs or a T cell subset sorted from them (not recorded which). The source is an adult woman who had mild COVID-19 (a few samples of this study predate the infection). Cell type and time point are not known. The CDR3 runs from the conserved cysteine through the conserved F or W. Fields, in order: D gene, V gene, J gene, clone size, CDR3 protein, CDR3 DNA. A D gene is named only where the DNA matches it firmly. Clone size is shown for a subset of rows, as once, few, many or a class of expanded clone.

d_gene: TRBD2
v_gene: TRBV20-1
j_gene: TRBJ2-3
abundance: few
CDR3aa: CSARTSGGADTQYF
CDR3nt: TGCAGTGCCAGGACTAGCGGGGGGGCAGATACGCAGTATTTT

d_gene: -
v_gene: TRBV5-1
j_gene: TRBJ1-4
abundance: few
CDR3aa: CASRKDPANEKLFF
CDR3nt: TGCGCCAGCAGGAAGGACCCGGCTAATGAAAAACTGTTTTTT

d_gene: -
v_gene: TRBV9
j_gene: TRBJ1-2
abundance: few
CDR3aa: CASSVYRAHYGYTF
CDR3nt: TGTGCCAGCAGCGTCTACAGGGCCCACTATGGCTACACCTTC

d_gene: -
v_gene: TRBV4-2
j_gene: TRBJ1-5
abundance: -
CDR3aa: CASSQEGGNRQPQHF
CDR3nt: TGTGCCAGCAGCCAGGAGGGGGGGAATCGTCAGCCCCAGCATTTT

d_gene: TRBD1
v_gene: TRBV11-2
j_gene: TRBJ2-5
abundance: -
CDR3aa: CASSSTGQGGTQYF
CDR3nt: TGTGCCAGCAGCTCAACGGGACAGGGCGGGACCCAGTACTTC

d_gene: TRBD2
v_gene: TRBV6-5
j_gene: TRBJ2-1
abundance: few
CDR3aa: CASSYSLAGRGDEQFF
CDR3nt: TGTGCCAGCAGTTACTCACTAGCGGGACGAGGGGATGAGCAGTTCTTC

d_gene: TRBD2
v_gene: TRBV6-5
j_gene: TRBJ2-1
abundance: few
CDR3aa: CASSSGTSGTLREQFF
CDR3nt: TGTGCCAGCAGTTCCGGGACTAGCGGGACCCTCAGGGAGCAGTTCTTC

d_gene: -
v_gene: TRBV7-2
j_gene: TRBJ2-7
abundance: many
CDR3aa: CASSSRTDPYEQYF
CDR3nt: TGTGCCAGCAGTTCTCGGACAGATCCCTACGAGCAGTACTTC

d_gene: -
v_gene: TRBV14
j_gene: TRBJ1-5
abundance: -
CDR3aa: CASTSHYNQPQHF
CDR3nt: TGTGCCAGCACCTCACATTATAATCAGCCCCAGCATTTT

d_gene: -
v_gene: TRBV5-1
j_gene: TRBJ2-7
abundance: -
CDR3aa: CASTAGRGGEQYF
CDR3nt: TGCGCCAGCACCGCAGGCAGGGGAGGCGAGCAGTACTTC

d_gene: -
v_gene: TRBV7-9
j_gene: TRBJ2-2
abundance: -
CDR3aa: CASSPPKYGSNTGELFF
CDR3nt: TGTGCCAGCAGCCCCCCCAAGTACGGATCGAACACCGGGGAGCTGTTTTTT

d_gene: TRBD1
v_gene: TRBV3-1
j_gene: TRBJ1-3
abundance: few
CDR3aa: CASSHGTEGNTIYF
CDR3nt: TGTGCCAGCAGCCACGGGACAGAAGGAAACACCATATATTTT

d_gene: TRBD1
v_gene: TRBV5-1
j_gene: TRBJ2-7
abundance: few
CDR3aa: CASSFGAGGQGEQYF
CDR3nt: TGCGCCAGCAGCTTCGGGGCAGGGGGCCAGGGAGAGCAGTACTTC

d_gene: -
v_gene: TRBV7-8
j_gene: TRBJ2-6
abundance: few
CDR3aa: CASSLGSPGSGANVLTF
CDR3nt: TGTGCCAGCAGCTTAGGGTCCCCAGGCTCTGGGGCCAACGTCCTGACTTTC

d_gene: -
v_gene: TRBV7-8
j_gene: TRBJ2-1
abundance: few
CDR3aa: CASSLGSGLQTGYNEQFF
CDR3nt: TGTGCCAGCAGCTTAGGGTCGGGACTCCAAACCGGGTACAATGAGCAGTTCTTC

d_gene: -
v_gene: TRBV4-1
j_gene: TRBJ2-1
abundance: few
CDR3aa: CASSQDSGTNRDKFF
CDR3nt: TGCGCCAGCAGCCAAGATTCCGGGACGAACAGAGATAAATTCTTC

d_gene: -
v_gene: TRBV7-9
j_gene: TRBJ2-5
abundance: many
CDR3aa: CASSRDLTETQYF
CDR3nt: TGTGCCAGCAGCCGCGACTTGACGGAGACCCAGTACTTC

d_gene: -
v_gene: TRBV24-1
j_gene: TRBJ1-5
abundance: -
CDR3aa: CATSQQGIQPQHF
CDR3nt: TGTGCCACCAGTCAACAGGGAATTCAGCCCCAGCATTTT

d_gene: -
v_gene: TRBV19
j_gene: TRBJ2-3
abundance: -
CDR3aa: CASSIVGDTQYF
CDR3nt: TGTGCCAGTAGTATAGTAGGGGATACGCAGTATTTT

d_gene: -
v_gene: TRBV9
j_gene: TRBJ2-5
abundance: -
CDR3aa: CASSVATGTSETQYF
CDR3nt: TGTGCCAGCAGCGTAGCAACCGGGACATCGGAGACCCAGTACTTC

d_gene: -
v_gene: TRBV20-1
j_gene: TRBJ2-2
abundance: few
CDR3aa: CSASRPTGELFF
CDR3nt: TGCAGTGCTAGTAGGCCGACCGGGGAGCTGTTTTTT

d_gene: -
v_gene: TRBV20-1
j_gene: TRBJ2-7
abundance: few
CDR3aa: CSAAFPGRRYEQYF
CDR3nt: TGCAGTGCTGCCTTCCCGGGACGTCGCTACGAGCAGTACTTC

d_gene: -
v_gene: TRBV7-9
j_gene: TRBJ2-3
abundance: few
CDR3aa: CASSWGGASTDTQYF
CDR3nt: TGTGCCAGCAGCTGGGGAGGCGCGAGCACAGATACGCAGTATTTT

d_gene: -
v_gene: TRBV20-1
j_gene: TRBJ2-6
abundance: few
CDR3aa: CSARKLEAGANVLTF
CDR3nt: TGCAGTGCTAGAAAACTAGAGGCTGGGGCCAACGTCCTGACTTTC

d_gene: -
v_gene: TRBV3-1
j_gene: TRBJ2-3
abundance: few
CDR3aa: CASSPDWDTQYF
CDR3nt: TGTGCCAGCAGCCCCGACTGGGATACGCAGTATTTT

d_gene: -
v_gene: TRBV7-9
j_gene: TRBJ1-1
abundance: -
CDR3aa: CASSWPFVQQENTEAFF
CDR3nt: TGTGCCAGCAGCTGGCCCTTCGTGCAACAGGAAAACACTGAAGCTTTCTTT

d_gene: TRBD1
v_gene: TRBV10-3
j_gene: TRBJ1-6
abundance: few
CDR3aa: CAIRAGTESNSPLHF
CDR3nt: TGTGCCATCAGGGCCGGGACAGAGTCTAATTCACCCCTCCACTTT

d_gene: -
v_gene: TRBV20-1
j_gene: TRBJ2-3
abundance: few
CDR3aa: CSASPLGTSPTQYF
CDR3nt: TGCAGTGCTAGCCCTTTAGGTACTAGTCCTACGCAGTATTTT

d_gene: TRBD2
v_gene: TRBV7-2
j_gene: TRBJ2-7
abundance: many
CDR3aa: CASSLTSAYEQYF
CDR3nt: TGTGCCAGCAGCTTAACTAGCGCCTACGAGCAGTACTTC

d_gene: TRBD2
v_gene: TRBV15
j_gene: TRBJ2-5
abundance: -
CDR3aa: CATSRNTLAGKETQYF
CDR3nt: TGTGCCACCAGCAGAAATACACTAGCGGGGAAAGAGACCCAGTACTTC

d_gene: -
v_gene: TRBV5-6
j_gene: TRBJ2-5
abundance: -
CDR3aa: CASSLDTVQETQYF
CDR3nt: TGTGCCAGCAGTTTGGACACGGTCCAAGAGACCCAGTACTTC

d_gene: TRBD1
v_gene: TRBV6-2/TRBV6-3
j_gene: TRBJ2-1
abundance: -
CDR3aa: CASSSNRDSRHEQFF
CDR3nt: TGTGCCAGCAGTAGTAACCGGGACAGCAGGCATGAGCAGTTCTTC

d_gene: TRBD2
v_gene: TRBV29-1
j_gene: TRBJ2-3
abundance: many
CDR3aa: CSVDSGSTDTQYF
CDR3nt: TGCAGCGTTGATAGCGGGAGCACAGATACGCAGTATTTT

d_gene: TRBD1
v_gene: TRBV5-1
j_gene: TRBJ2-7
abundance: -
CDR3aa: CASSVSGTGPTKYF
CDR3nt: TGCGCCAGCAGCGTCTCCGGGACAGGTCCGACGAAGTACTTC

d_gene: -
v_gene: TRBV7-8
j_gene: TRBJ1-5
abundance: many
CDR3aa: CASSLVGSSNQPQHF
CDR3nt: TGTGCCAGCAGCTTAGTAGGCTCTAGCAATCAGCCCCAGCATTTT

d_gene: -
v_gene: TRBV9
j_gene: TRBJ2-6
abundance: -
CDR3aa: CASSVGPSGANVLTF
CDR3nt: TGTGCCAGCAGCGTAGGACCCTCTGGGGCCAACGTCCTGACTTTC

d_gene: -
v_gene: TRBV4-1
j_gene: TRBJ2-1
abundance: -
CDR3aa: CASSQESRKQFF
CDR3nt: TGCGCCAGCAGCCAAGAATCTCGGAAGCAGTTCTTC

d_gene: TRBD1
v_gene: TRBV5-5
j_gene: TRBJ1-2
abundance: -
CDR3aa: CASSFRQGGDGYGYTF
CDR3nt: TGTGCCAGCAGCTTCAGACAGGGGGGTGATGGGTATGGCTACACCTTC

d_gene: -
v_gene: TRBV6-5
j_gene: TRBJ2-3
abundance: few
CDR3aa: CASSYSDTDTQYF
CDR3nt: TGTGCCAGCAGTTACTCAGACACAGATACGCAGTATTTT

d_gene: TRBD2
v_gene: TRBV10-3
j_gene: TRBJ2-3
abundance: few
CDR3aa: CAISESPGLAGNTDTQYF
CDR3nt: TGTGCCATCAGTGAATCCCCGGGACTAGCGGGGAACACAGATACGCAGTATTTT

d_gene: -
v_gene: TRBV5-1
j_gene: TRBJ2-3
abundance: few
CDR3aa: CASSLLGISDTQYF
CDR3nt: TGCGCCAGCAGCTTGTTGGGGATCTCAGATACGCAGTATTTT

d_gene: -
v_gene: TRBV12-3/TRBV12-4
j_gene: TRBJ1-5
abundance: -
CDR3aa: CASSFVSGGGQPQHF
CDR3nt: TGTGCCAGCAGTTTTGTCTCGGGGGGAGGTCAGCCCCAGCATTTT

d_gene: -
v_gene: TRBV12-3/TRBV12-4
j_gene: TRBJ2-3
abundance: many
CDR3aa: CASSFSDTQYF
CDR3nt: TGCGCCAGCAGCTTCTCAGATACGCAGTATTTT

d_gene: TRBD1
v_gene: TRBV5-1
j_gene: TRBJ2-5
abundance: -
CDR3aa: CASSFWPGGQETQYF
CDR3nt: TGCGCCAGCAGCTTCTGGCCAGGGGGCCAAGAGACCCAGTACTTC

d_gene: -
v_gene: TRBV12-3/TRBV12-4
j_gene: TRBJ1-2
abundance: -
CDR3aa: CASSSSPGIGYTF
CDR3nt: TGTGCCAGCAGTTCATCCCCAGGGATTGGCTACACCTTC